Here is one T cell receptor (beta chain) with its context. As yet, its antigen is unknown. This entry is derived from a study of shared clonotypes between healthy human individuals. Study observations and caveats: With few donors, the genetic and exposure-history diversity represented was limited.

V lost 1 base and J lost 3, with 22 bases in between. This CDR3 is built from 18 residues. CDR1 and CDR2 from the germline V gene are MGHRA and YSYEKL. Using ten immunoSEQ deep assay plates, investigators sequenced unsorted PBMC DNA. Some clones are missing from TCRdb's copy, which holds only in-frame ones; the method was immunoSEQ multiplex PCR. Of approximately 500,000 clones in the sample, 60% to 80% were seen once. The clonotype comes from a woman aged 40 to 49 in good health. Some clones in this sample may be carry-over from other donors' samples. V usage is TRBV4-1 and J usage is TRBJ2-7; D possibly matches TRBD1 or TRBD2 (5 bases each). Specimen: PBMCs. CDR3 loop: CASSQGGVHGRVGYEQYF. CDR3 DNA: TGCGCCAGCAGCCAAGGAGGGGTCCACGGGCGGGTCGGCTACGAGCAGTACTTC.